These 21 T cell receptor beta chains came from one sample sequenced in a study of blood T cell repertoires in COVID-19. The repertoire was sequenced with immunoSEQ multiplex PCR; TCRdb's copy has only in-frame clones and lacks some. Among fewer than 150,000 clones, around 81% were seen once, and the ten largest hold over 2%. Sequencing was performed on peripheral blood. The receptors shown here come from a man in his 70s with acute or convalescent COVID-19.

The V and J genes are TRBV7-3 and TRBJ2-1; 11 bases agree with TRBD2. The CDR3 spans 15 residues. CDR1 SGHTA and CDR2 FQGTGA come from the germline V gene. With V trimmed by 4 bases and J by 10 bases, 9 bases remained unmatched. The CDR3 loop reads CASSSPSGGPSEQFF. CDR3 sequence (DNA): TGTGCCAGCAGCTCCCCTAGCGGGGGGCCCTCCGAGCAGTTCTTC.

V is TRBV21-1 and J is TRBJ1-1; the D call of TRBD1 is as the table states it, not checked on the DNA. TRBV21-1 represents a pseudogene. CDR3 size: 15 residues. DNA of the CDR3: TGTGCCAGCACCTACAGGGGGAAGTCGAACACTGAAGCTTTCTTT. Translated, it gives CASTYRGKSNTEAFF.

This clone has more than one count but fewer than ten. The rearrangement links TRBV10-3 to TRBJ1-2; no firm D call. The V gene lost 5 bases and the J gene lost 1 base, with 5 bases spanning the gap. In germline, CDR1 is ENHRY, CDR2 SYGVKD. The CDR3 runs to 12 residues. In nucleotides, the CDR3 is TGTGCCATCAGTTCAGATAACTATGGCTACACCTTC. Its protein product is CAISSDNYGYTF.

This chain joins TRBV9 and TRBJ1-3; 7 bases line up with TRBD1. Germline trimming cut 4 bases from V and 0 bases from J; bases unmatched to any gene: 4. CDR1 is SGDLS, CDR2 YYNGEE, per germline. The CDR3 runs to 15 residues. CDR3 residues: CASSLQGSSGNTIYF. In nucleotides, the CDR3 is TGTGCCAGCAGCCTACAGGGGTCCTCTGGAAACACCATATATTTT.

The DNA of the CDR3 is TGTGCCAGCAGCTTAAGCAGACAGGGGTATTCCTACGAGCAGTACTTC. Protein: CASSLSRQGYSYEQYF. This chain joins TRBV7-8 and TRBJ2-7; TRBD1 aligns across 8 bases. The CDR3 totals 16 residues. V gave up 2 bases and J gave up 1 base; unmatched junction bases: 7. The germline V gene encodes CDR1 SGHVS and CDR2 FQNEAQ.

This chain connects TRBV7-2 to TRBJ2-7, with TRBD2 matching over 12 bases. This CDR3 contains 17 residues. Germline CDR1 reads SGHTA; CDR2 reads FQGNSA. V dropped 0 bases and J dropped 3; count of bases not matched to a gene: 6. The CDR3 sequence is CASSLAASGGAYYEQYF. DNA of the CDR3: TGTGCCAGCAGCTTAGCTGCTAGCGGGGGGGCCTACTACGAGCAGTACTTC. Looking up the rest from reference TRBV7-2 and TRBJ2-7 gives the full variable domain: GAGVSQSPSNKVTEKGKDVELRCDPISGHTALYWYRQSLGQGLEFLIYFQGNSAPDKSGLPSDRFSAERTGGSVSTLTIQRTQQEDSAVYLCASSLAASGGAYYEQYFGPGTRLTVT.

This clone showed up just a few times. V is TRBV30 and J is TRBJ1-2, with a possible D match to TRBD1 (6 bases). V was pared by 3 bases and J by 4 bases, with 12 bases between. This CDR3 has 13 amino acids. Germline loops: CDR1 GTSNPN, CDR2 SVGIG (reference sequence). The CDR3 coding sequence is TGTGCCTGGAGACAGGGTGGGGTCTATGGCTACACCTTC. Protein sequence: CAWRQGGVYGYTF. Complete variable domain (other parts from reference TRBV30 and TRBJ1-2): SQTIHQWPATLVQPVGSPLSLECTVEGTSNPNLYWYRQAAGRGLQLLFYSVGIGQISSEVPQNLSASRPQDRQFILSSKKLLLSDSGFYLCAWRQGGVYGYTFGSGTRLTVV.

This rearrangement joins TRBV5-1 to TRBJ1-5, with 9 bases that match TRBD1. The CDR3 contains 17 residues. Germline CDR1 SGHRS, CDR2 YFSETQ. V lost 4 bases, J lost 2 bases, and 10 bases stayed unmatched. CDR3 sequence reads: CASSALPGQGGNQPQHF. The CDR3 coding sequence is TGCGCCAGCAGCGCTTTACCGGGACAGGGTGGCAATCAGCCCCAGCATTTT.

The rearrangement joins TRBV7-8 to TRBJ1-1; 7 nucleotides match TRBD1. Germline lookup yields CDR1 SGHVS and CDR2 FQNEAQ. The CDR3 runs to 16 residues. V dropped 4 bases and J dropped 0; count of bases not matched to a gene: 8. The CDR3 loop reads CASSSEGQLMNTEAFF. The CDR3 DNA sequence: TGTGCCAGCAGCTCCGAGGGACAGCTCATGAACACTGAAGCTTTCTTT.

This clone was recorded once. The gene calls are TRBV6-6 and TRBJ1-5, with 9 nucleotides matching TRBD1. CDR1 is MNHNY, CDR2 SVGAGI, per germline (reference sequence). The length of the CDR3 is 15 residues. Unmatched junction bases numbered 3, after V lost 5 bases and J lost 1 base. As DNA, the CDR3 is TGTGCCAGCAGTCGGACAGGGGAGAGCAATCAGCCCCAGCATTTT. It codes for CASSRTGESNQPQHF.

In this sample, this clone turned up once. J is TRBJ1-1 and V is TRBV5-5; D is perhaps TRBD1 (6 bases). Germline CDR1 is SGHKS and CDR2 is YYEKEE (reference sequence). The CDR3 extends over 15 amino acids. V was cut by 2 bases and J by 3 bases, with 14 bases left in between. The CDR3 bases are TGTGCCAGCAGCTTAGGGGGGGGCAAGTACACTGAAGCTTTCTTT. It yields the protein CASSLGGGKYTEAFF. Using reference TRBV5-5 and TRBJ1-1 for the parts outside the CDR3, the full variable domain is DAGVTQSPTHLIKTRGQQVTLRCSPISGHKSVSWYQQVLGQGPQFIFQYYEKEERGRGNFPDRFSARQFPNYSSELNVNALLLGDSALYLCASSLGGGKYTEAFFGQGTRLTVV.

The chain links TRBV4-3 to TRBJ1-3; D is undetermined. The germline V and J ends were trimmed by 4 bases and 4 bases, with 20 bases remaining between them. Germline assignment: CDR1 LGHNA and CDR2 YSLEER. This CDR3 comprises 17 residues. CDR3 in amino acids: CASSPSLAGSWGNTIYF. CDR3 sequence (DNA): TGCGCCAGCAGCCCTTCTCTAGCGGGCTCGTGGGGAAACACCATATATTTT.

The chain carries TRBV5-1 and TRBJ2-1; 7 nucleotides line up with TRBD1. Trimming at V came to 4 bases and at J to 9 bases, leaving 7 bases not matched to a gene. Germline V gives CDR1 SGHRS, CDR2 YFSETQ. The CDR3 has 13 residues. In DNA, the CDR3 is TGCGCCAGCAGCGTAGGACAGGTGGGTGAGCAGTTCTTC. It yields the protein CASSVGQVGEQFF.

The V call is TRBV6-6, the J call TRBJ2-7; 10 positions agree with TRBD1. Germline CDR1 is MNHNY and CDR2 is SVGAGI (reference sequence). The CDR3 is made up of 15 amino acids. The V and J ends lost 2 bases and 5 bases, in that order; junction bases with no gene match: 6. The CDR3 spells CASSYGTGAPNEQYF. As DNA, the CDR3 is TGTGCCAGCAGTTACGGGACAGGGGCACCCAACGAGCAGTACTTC.

The CDR3 DNA follows: TGTGCCAGCAGTGAACGTCGGACAGGGGCGGGGCAGCCCCAGCATTTT. This encodes CASSERRTGAGQPQHF. The rearrangement links TRBV2 to TRBJ1-5, with TRBD1 identical over 9 bases. The CDR3 spans 16 residues. From germline, CDR1 is SNHLY and CDR2 FYNNEI. The V gene end was trimmed by 2 bases and the J gene end by 7 bases; junction bases not matched to a gene: 9.

This clone has more than one count but fewer than ten. In nucleotides, the CDR3 is TGTGCCAGCAGTCCCAGACTAGCGGGGAACACAGATACGCAGTATTTT. Encoded protein: CASSPRLAGNTDTQYF. J is TRBJ2-3 and V is TRBV11-3, with 11 positions matching TRBD2. Germline CDR1 SGHNT, CDR2 YENEEA. The CDR3 sequence is 16 residues long. V was pared by 6 bases and J by 2 bases, with 7 bases of the junction left unmatched.

The chain couples TRBV7-9 to TRBJ2-1; 12 bases align to TRBD2. With 7 bases clipped from V and 7 bases from J, the junction kept 2 bases outside the gene matches. The germline V gene encodes CDR1 SEHNR and CDR2 FQNEAQ (reference sequence). This CDR3 has 13 amino acids. In DNA, the CDR3 is TGTGCCAGCAAGACTAGCGGGGGAAATGAGCAGTTCTTC. Amino acids: CASKTSGGNEQFF.

A few counts support this clone. This chain joins TRBV24-1 and TRBJ1-1, with D possibly being TRBD1 (6 bases). The CDR3 contains 15 residues. Trimming pared 9 bases from V and 0 bases from J, leaving 16 bases between. CDR1 and CDR2 (germline): KGHDR, SFDVKD. Here the CDR3 reads CATAPGGRLNTEAFF. CDR3 nucleotides: TGTGCCACCGCCCCGGGGGGGCGGTTGAACACTGAAGCTTTCTTT.

The chain carries TRBV7-3 and TRBJ2-5; 8 nucleotides agree with TRBD2. Germline values: CDR1 SGHTA, CDR2 FQGTGA. The CDR3 has 14 amino acids. J gave up 4 bases and V 0 bases, and 1 base lay outside the gene matches. The CDR3 sequence: CASSLTSGVETQYF. CDR3 nucleotides: TGTGCCAGCAGCTTAACTAGCGGGGTAGAGACCCAGTACTTC.

This chain connects TRBV4-2 to TRBJ2-5; maybe TRBD2 (7 bases). Trimming pared 0 bases from V and 1 base from J, leaving 12 bases between. The CDR3 runs to 16 residues. Germline CDR1 and CDR2: LGHNA and YNFKEQ. The CDR3 DNA sequence: TGTGCCAGCAGCCAAGAGGGAGGGGGGACCCAAGAGACCCAGTACTTC. Translating it yields CASSQEGGGTQETQYF.

The V and J genes are TRBV19 and TRBJ2-4; 8 bases line up with TRBD1. Germline V CDR1 and CDR2: LNHDA, SQIVND (reference sequence). After removal of 3 bases from V and 7 bases from J, the junction contained 14 bases not matched to a gene. The CDR3 spans 17 residues. For the CDR3, the DNA is TGTGCCAGTAGTATTGGCGGGACAGGTCCCAACGGTAACATTCAGTACTTC. It specifies CASSIGGTGPNGNIQYF.